The present entry profiles one TCR beta chain with its context. CDR3 length: 16 residues. Per germline, CDR1 SGHVS and CDR2 FNYEAQ. J lost 0 bases, V lost 1 base, and 4 bases had no gene match. This sample is part of a study of OX40 agonist ivuxolimab in advanced cancers. The protocol was immunoSEQ multiplex PCR, while the TCRdb copy is restricted to in-frame clones and leaves out a portion. The table lists 60,000 to 100,000 clones, over 70% of them singletons, with 0.45% to 0.7% in the top ten. This chain links TRBV7-6 with TRBJ2-3, with 7 bases identical to TRBD1. The material was CD4+ or CD8+ T cells sorted from blood, obtained in a trial of the OX40 agonist ivuxolimab. The receptor was derived from an adult with an advanced solid tumor such as melanoma, head and neck, liver or kidney cancer. CDR3: CASSLGRGQSTDTQYF. The CDR3 DNA follows: TGTGCCAGCAGCTTAGGAAGGGGGCAGAGCACAGATACGCAGTATTTT.